The 27 T cell receptor beta chains below were found in one sample sequenced in a study of blood T cell repertoires in COVID-19 (dated by TCRdb to 2018 to 2021). The library was built by means of the immunoSEQ multiplex PCR assay. TCRdb limited this immuneACCESS table to in-frame rearrangements with V and J called. A share of clones is missing; checked studies link under half to unresolved V genes, and the rest is unexplained. Within this sample are about 220,000 clones, with around four fifths of them counted one time only. The ten largest clones capture about 20% of the sample. Specimen: peripheral blood. Receptor source: a young man with active or convalescent COVID-19.

In its sample, this clone was seen a few times. The CDR3 region has the DNA TGTGCCAGTAGCCTGTCAACTACCACTGCTGCGAGTGGCTACACCTTC. It translates to CASSLSTTTAASGYTF. V gene TRBV19 combines with J gene TRBJ1-2, with no clear D. Germline CDR1 is LNHDA and CDR2 is SQIVND (reference sequence). The CDR3 runs 16 residues. V lost 6 bases, J lost 7 bases, and 24 bases lay in between.

This clone appeared a single time. This chain links TRBV7-6 with TRBJ2-2, with D perhaps matching TRBD2 (6 bases). The CDR3 has 16 amino acids. Trimming cost V 1 base and J 3 bases, with 12 bases left between them. CDR1 and CDR2 (germline): SGHVS, FNYEAQ. The CDR3 nucleotides are TGTGCCAGCAGCTTAGGTGGAGGGGTCGACACCGGGGAGCTGTTTTTT. The encoded protein is CASSLGGGVDTGELFF.

The chain is built from TRBV6-6 and TRBJ1-2; the match to TRBD1 covers 7 bases. V dropped 6 bases and J dropped 4; count of bases not matched to a gene: 5. This CDR3 comprises 13 residues. In germline, CDR1 is MNHNY, CDR2 SVGAGI (reference sequence). CDR3 DNA sequence: TGTGCCAGCAGCTCGGGACAGTTCTATGGCTACACCTTC. Translation: CASSSGQFYGYTF.

This chain connects TRBV28 to TRBJ2-5, with unresolved D. V lost 5 bases to trimming and J lost 2 bases, with 9 bases between them. Germline V CDR1 and CDR2: MDHEN, SYDVKM. This CDR3 has 13 residues. This CDR3 is CASSVRVQETQYF. The CDR3 nucleotides read TGTGCCAGCAGTGTTCGAGTACAAGAGACCCAGTACTTC.

The V gene is TRBV10-1, the J gene TRBJ2-1, with TRBD2 matching over 10 bases. V was pared by 2 bases and J by 8 bases, with 6 bases of the junction left unmatched. The CDR3 spans 15 residues. Germline V gives CDR1 WNHNN, CDR2 SYGVQD (reference sequence). The chain's CDR3 is CASSEKASGGHEQFF. CDR3 DNA sequence: TGCGCCAGCAGTGAGAAAGCTAGCGGGGGACATGAGCAGTTCTTC.

The chain recombines TRBV5-1 with TRBJ2-7, with 9 nucleotides matching TRBD1. Losses at the gene ends were 4 bases for V and 3 bases for J; bases not matched to a gene: 2. This CDR3 has 13 residues. CDR1 is SGHRS and CDR2 is YFSETQ in the germline V gene. This CDR3 is CASSATGGYEQYF. CDR3 DNA sequence: TGCGCCAGCAGCGCGACAGGGGGCTACGAGCAGTACTTC. Full variable domain (outside the CDR3, taken from reference TRBV5-1 and TRBJ2-7): KAGVTQTPRYLIKTRGQQVTLSCSPISGHRSVSWYQQTPGQGLQFLFEYFSETQRNKGNFPGRFSGRQFSNSRSEMNVSTLELGDSALYLCASSATGGYEQYFGPGTRLTVT.

The V and J genes are TRBV9 and TRBJ1-4; D perhaps matches TRBD1 (6 bases). From germline, CDR1 is SGDLS and CDR2 YYNGEE. V lost 4 bases, J lost 8 bases, and 18 bases lay in between. The CDR3 runs to 15 residues. The CDR3 spells CASSRDGTLGEKLFF. The CDR3 region has the DNA TGTGCCAGCAGCCGAGACGGGACACTCGGGGAAAAACTGTTTTTT.

This clone was seen only a few times. The chain links TRBV6-5 to TRBJ1-1; D is possibly TRBD1 (5 bases). In germline, CDR1 is MNHEY, CDR2 SVGAGI. Trimming pared 4 bases from V and 3 bases from J, leaving 12 bases between. CDR3 length: 14 amino acids. CDR3 sequence: CASSSEGLDTEAFF. The CDR3 DNA follows: TGTGCCAGCAGTTCGGAGGGGTTGGACACTGAAGCTTTCTTT.

This chain links TRBV4-1 with TRBJ2-3; 8 positions agree with TRBD2. The CDR3 is 16 residues long. Germline V gene lookup returns CDR1 MGHRA and CDR2 YSYEKL. V shed 1 base, J shed 2 bases, and the junction held 5 bases outside the gene matches. The CDR3 region has the DNA TGCGCCAGCAGCCAAGCCCTTAGCGGGACCACAGATACGCAGTATTTT. It specifies CASSQALSGTTDTQYF.

The genes are TRBV7-9 and TRBJ1-2; a possible D gene is TRBD1 (6 bases). The CDR3 has 16 amino acids. The V end was cut by 0 bases, the J end by 6 bases, with 17 bases between. From germline, CDR1 is SEHNR and CDR2 FQNEAQ (reference sequence). The CDR3 DNA reads TGTGCCAGCAGCTTAGCACAGGGCGATATCGTTGATGGCTACACCTTC. Its translation is CASSLAQGDIVDGYTF.

The V gene is TRBV6-5, the J gene TRBJ2-5, with D possibly being TRBD1 (7 bases). Trimming cost V 4 bases and J 5 bases, with 17 bases left between them. CDR3 size: 15 residues. Germline CDR1 and CDR2: MNHEY and SVGAGI. The CDR3 is CASSSQTGTGETQYF. The CDR3 DNA reads TGTGCCAGCAGTTCCCAGACAGGGACTGGGGAGACCCAGTACTTC.

The rearrangement links TRBV10-1 to TRBJ2-3, with D possibly TRBD2 on 6 matching bases. CDR3 length: 11 amino acids. V dropped 9 bases and J dropped 8 bases, with 12 bases sitting between them. CDR1 is WNHNN and CDR2 is SYGVQD in the germline V gene (reference sequence). The CDR3 loop is CASSTGATQYF. The CDR3 nucleotides read TGCGCCAGTTCTACGGGAGCTACGCAGTATTTT.

V usage is TRBV2 and J usage is TRBJ1-1; no definite D call. Trimming left V 6 bases short and J 6 bases short, with 20 bases between. The V gene's germline CDR1 is SNHLY and CDR2 FYNNEI. CDR3 length: 15 amino acids. CDR3 residues: CASSGTGGMGAEAFF. The CDR3 nucleotides are TGTGCCAGCAGCGGTACCGGAGGGATGGGAGCTGAAGCTTTCTTT.

V gene TRBV29-1 combines with J gene TRBJ1-2; no clear D. Germline CDR1 and CDR2: SQVTM and ANQGSEA. The CDR3 has 14 amino acids. The germline V and J ends were trimmed by 3 bases and 4 bases, with 15 bases remaining between them. DNA for the CDR3: TGCAGCGTTGATTGGGATGAGGGAAGCTATGGCTACACCTTC. Amino acid sequence: CSVDWDEGSYGYTF.

The chain recombines TRBV5-1 with TRBJ2-3; 9 nucleotides line up with TRBD1. CDR3 length: 17 residues. J gave up 3 bases and V 4 bases, and 12 bases lay outside the gene matches. Germline CDR1 and CDR2: SGHRS and YFSETQ. The CDR3 loop reads CASSAFRDRARTDTQYF. CDR3 bases: TGCGCCAGCAGCGCGTTCCGGGACAGGGCAAGAACAGATACGCAGTATTTT.

The gene calls are TRBV3-1 (or the pseudogene TRBV3-2) and TRBJ2-1, with TRBD1 matching over 7 bases. CDR3 length equals 13 residues. The J segment lost 9 bases and the V segment lost 5 bases, leaving 7 bases of the junction unmatched. CDR1 and CDR2 (germline): LGHDT, YNNKEL (reference sequence). The CDR3 DNA follows: TGTGCCAGCAGCAGGGGGCCTCAGGGTGAGCAGTTCTTC. Its protein is CASSRGPQGEQFF.

The V call is TRBV3-1 (or the pseudogene TRBV3-2), the J call TRBJ2-7; 7 bases agree with TRBD2. Germline V CDR1 and CDR2: LGHDT, YNNKEL (reference sequence). The length of the CDR3 is 17 residues. Unmatched junction bases numbered 13, after V lost 2 bases and J lost 3 bases. CDR3 coding DNA: TGTGCCAGCAGCCAAAGCCGGACTTGGGGAGGGAACTACGAGCAGTACTTC. Translated: CASSQSRTWGGNYEQYF.

This chain connects TRBV5-1 to TRBJ2-7, with TRBD2 identical over 8 bases. Germline CDR1 reads SGHRS; CDR2 reads YFSETQ. Germline trimming cut 0 bases from V and 6 bases from J; bases unmatched to any gene: 5. The CDR3 is 14 amino acids. The CDR3, as DNA: TGCGCCAGCAGCTTGGGACGGGAGGGAGGCGAGCAGTACTTC. Its translation is CASSLGREGGEQYF.

The chain uses TRBV5-1 and TRBJ2-1; 12 nucleotides match TRBD2. V lost 3 bases and J lost 0; bases outside the gene matches: 10. The CDR3 covers 19 residues. In germline, CDR1 is SGHRS, CDR2 YFSETQ. The CDR3 DNA reads as TGCGCCAGCAGCTGGACTAGCGGGGTCCGGCCTAGCTCCTACAATGAGCAGTTCTTC. Protein sequence: CASSWTSGVRPSSYNEQFF.

This chain connects TRBV27 to TRBJ1-5; 9 bases align to TRBD1. Losses at the gene ends were 4 bases for V and 5 bases for J; bases not matched to a gene: 3. This CDR3 contains 14 residues. The germline V gene has CDR1 MNHEY and CDR2 SMNVEV (reference sequence). DNA of the CDR3: TGTGCCAGCAGTTCTGGGACAGGGTATCAGCCCCAGCATTTT. Protein sequence: CASSSGTGYQPQHF.

This clone was detected a few times. The rearrangement links TRBV7-2 to TRBJ1-4; D gene ambiguous. V was cut by 3 bases and J by 4 bases, with 6 bases left in between. The CDR3 totals 13 residues. The V gene's germline CDR1 is SGHTA and CDR2 FQGNSA. As DNA, the CDR3 is TGTGCCAGCAGCTTTGGTAGTAATGAAAAACTGTTTTTT. Its protein is CASSFGSNEKLFF.

The chain links TRBV12-3 or TRBV12-4 to TRBJ2-7; the D gene is possibly TRBD2 (5 bases). CDR3 length equals 13 residues. Trimming took 8 bases from V and 2 from J, leaving 13 bases between them. CDR3 sequence (DNA): TGTGCCAGCTCGGCGGGCATGACCTACGAGCAGTACTTC. It translates to CASSAGMTYEQYF.

This chain joins TRBV9 and TRBJ2-3; tentatively, D is TRBD2 (6 bases). Germline V gives CDR1 SGDLS, CDR2 YYNGEE. The CDR3 runs to 15 residues. V was cut by 4 bases and J by 0 bases, with 12 bases left in between. The CDR3 nucleotides read TGTGCCAGCAGCTCACCCGGGACTAGCACAGATACGCAGTATTTT. Its translation: CASSSPGTSTDTQYF.

CDR3 loop: CSAPINSPLHF. The CDR3 DNA follows: TGCAGTGCTCCTATAAATTCACCCCTCCACTTT. The genes are TRBV20-1 and TRBJ1-6; D is ambiguous. Germline V gives CDR1 DFQATT, CDR2 SNEGSKA (reference sequence). The CDR3 runs to 11 residues. Trimming stripped 5 bases from V and 7 bases from J, with 6 bases between.

The rearrangement joins TRBV10-2 to TRBJ2-7, with a possible D match to TRBD1 (5 bases). Trimming left V 4 bases short and J 8 bases short, with 21 bases between. The CDR3 is 15 amino acids. Germline lookup yields CDR1 WSHSY and CDR2 SAAADI. The CDR3 reads CASSGIDRGSSQQYF. CDR3 coding DNA: TGCGCCAGCAGTGGGATCGACAGAGGCTCCTCCCAGCAGTACTTC.

This clone was recorded only once. This chain uses TRBV11-1 with TRBJ2-4, with a possible D match to TRBD2 (6 bases). Between the trimmed V and J ends, which lost 3 bases and 4 bases, there was a span of 7 bases. The CDR3 length is 13 residues. Looked up from germline, CDR1 is SGHAT and CDR2 is FQDESV (reference sequence). Written as DNA, the CDR3 is TGTGCCAGCAGCTTGGGGGGTAAAAACATTCAGTACTTC. Translated: CASSLGGKNIQYF.

The chain recombines TRBV28 with TRBJ1-2; D remains unclear. The CDR3 runs 11 residues. CDR1 is MDHEN, CDR2 SYDVKM, per germline. Deletions cut 5 bases from V and 4 bases from J, with 5 bases between. The CDR3 nucleotides read TGTGCCAGCAGTCACATCTATGGCTACACCTTC. Protein product: CASSHIYGYTF.